The source of this T cell receptor beta chain is a study of blood T cell repertoires in COVID-19. Trimming pared 5 bases from V and 6 bases from J, leaving 10 bases between. From germline, CDR1 is MNHNY and CDR2 SVGAGI (reference sequence). The CDR3 spans 13 residues. Here immunoSEQ multiplex PCR was the method, and the copy in TCRdb shows in-frame clones only, minus some. The profile covers 25,000 to 35,000 clones, with 55% to 75% appearing a single time and around a fifth taken by the ten largest. This TCR derives from a boy younger than 10 with active or convalescent COVID-19. Sequencing was done on a sample of peripheral blood. This chain joins TRBV6-6 and TRBJ2-2; no firm D call. The CDR3 nucleotides are TGTGCCAGCAGTCCCAATGAGTCCGGGGAGCTGTTTTTT. This gives the protein CASSPNESGELFF.